This is a list of T cell receptor beta chains from one sample in a study of technical replicates of blood from several donors. Only in-frame clones appear in the TCRdb table, and some are missing; sequencing was by immunoSEQ multiplex PCR. The sample records about 58,000 clones, about nine tenths being singletons. The source material was PBMCs. All receptors derive from a human donor in good health. Some clones in this sample may be carry-over from other donors' samples. Both conserved end residues are part of each CDR3. D genes are given only for firm matches. Clone size, where shown, is once, few, many, or a class for clones that have expanded.

d_gene,abundance,v_gene,j_gene,CDR3nt,CDR3aa
.,.,TRBV2,TRBJ1-3,TGTGCCATCCTGGACACGTTAAACTCTGGAAACACCATATATTTT,CAILDTLNSGNTIYF
.,.,TRBV5-4,TRBJ1-1,TGTGCCAGCAGCAGATTCAGGGGACCGGGCACTGAAGCTTTCTTT,CASSRFRGPGTEAFF
.,once,TRBV2,TRBJ1-5,TGTGCCAGCAGTGATAGGCAGGCTAATCAGCCCCAGCATTTT,CASSDRQANQPQHF
TRBD1,.,TRBV5-1,TRBJ2-2,TGCGCCAGCAGCCAGACGCGGACAGGGGGAAACACCGGGGAGCTGTTTTTT,CASSQTRTGGNTGELFF
TRBD1,once,TRBV2,TRBJ1-4,TGTGCCAGCAGACGCAGACAGGGGGCATCCAATGAAAAACTGTTTTTT,CASRRRQGASNEKLFF
.,.,TRBV28,TRBJ2-2,TGTGCCAGCAGTTTAGGGATTTGGGTGAGGGTAGGGAACACCGGGGAGCTGTTTTTT,CASSLGIWVRVGNTGELFF
TRBD1,once,TRBV6-5,TRBJ1-1,TGTGCCAGCAGTCTAATAGGGGGCGGTCACACTGAAGCTTTCTTT,CASSLIGGGHTEAFF
TRBD1,.,TRBV7-2,TRBJ1-2,TGTGCCAGCAGCTCGGATCAGACAGGGAATCTATTCGACTATGGCTACACCTTC,CASSSDQTGNLFDYGYTF
.,.,TRBV21-1,TRBJ2-3,TGTGCCAGCAGCAATTCCAGGACTAGGAGGTGCGCAGATACGCAGTATTTT,CASSNSRTRRCADTQYF
TRBD1,.,TRBV5-6,TRBJ1-4,TGTGCCACCCCACAGGGGGCTGGAGAAAAACTGTTTTTT,CATPQGAGEKLFF
TRBD1,.,TRBV11-2,TRBJ2-5,TGTGCCAGCAGCCAGCCGGGACAGCAAGAGACCCAGTACTTC,CASSQPGQQETQYF
.,.,TRBV7-2,TRBJ1-1,TGTGCCAGCAGCTTATTAAGGGGTGGCACTGAAGCTTTCTTT,CASSLLRGGTEAFF
TRBD1,.,TRBV19,TRBJ1-2,TGTGCCAGTAGTTCCGGACAGGGGTGGGGTGGCTACACCTTC,CASSSGQGWGGYTF
.,.,TRBV20-1,TRBJ2-5,TGCAGTGCTACTAGTCATGAGACCCAGTACTTC,CSATSHETQYF
TRBD1,.,TRBV19,TRBJ1-6,TGTGCCAGTAGCCTCGGGACAGGGTACAATTCACCCCTCCACTTT,CASSLGTGYNSPLHF
.,.,TRBV30,TRBJ1-1,TGTGCCTGGAGTACGGGTGAAGCTTTCTTT,CAWSTGEAFF
TRBD1,.,TRBV4-3,TRBJ1-3,TGCGCCAGCAGCCTAGATCCCATTGGGACAGGCAGGAGGAACACCATATATTTT,CASSLDPIGTGRRNTIYF
.,.,TRBV29-1,TRBJ2-1,TGCAGCGTTGAAGATCTAGGCCTTGAGCAGTTCTTC,CSVEDLGLEQFF
.,.,TRBV19,TRBJ2-7,TGTGCCAGCAACCCCGGGACTCGAGTTTGGGAGCAGTACTTC,CASNPGTRVWEQYF
.,once,TRBV6-6,TRBJ1-1,TGTGCCAGCAGTTACAAGGGGCTTTGGGCTTTCTTT,CASSYKGLWAFF
.,.,TRBV5-4,TRBJ2-1,TGTGCCAGCAGCTTGTCATCAGGAACATACAATGAGCAGTTCTTC,CASSLSSGTYNEQFF
.,few,TRBV4-3,TRBJ2-4,TGCGCCAGCAGCCAAGATTTAGGGGCGGGACGGCCGTACTTC,CASSQDLGAGRPYF
TRBD1,.,TRBV2,TRBJ2-5,TGTGCCAGCAGTGAATTCACGTGGACAGGGGTACAAGAGACCCAGTACTTC,CASSEFTWTGVQETQYF
.,.,TRBV7-2,TRBJ2-2,TGTGCCAGCAGCTACCTTCCACTCGGGGAGCTGTTTTTT,CASSYLPLGELFF
.,once,TRBV29-1,TRBJ1-1,TGCAGCGCCTTAGACACTGAAGCTTTCTTT,CSALDTEAFF